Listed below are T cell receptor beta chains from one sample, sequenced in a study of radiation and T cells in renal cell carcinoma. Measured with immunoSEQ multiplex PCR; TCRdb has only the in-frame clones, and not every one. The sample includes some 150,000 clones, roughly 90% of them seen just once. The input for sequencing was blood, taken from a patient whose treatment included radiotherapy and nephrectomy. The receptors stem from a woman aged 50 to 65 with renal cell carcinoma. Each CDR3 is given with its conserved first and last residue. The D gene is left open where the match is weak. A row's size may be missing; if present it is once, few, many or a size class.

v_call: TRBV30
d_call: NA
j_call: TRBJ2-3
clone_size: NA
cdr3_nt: TGTGCCTGGAGTGAGGGGTCGGGGCGCGCAGATACGCAGTATTTT
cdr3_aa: CAWSEGSGRADTQYF

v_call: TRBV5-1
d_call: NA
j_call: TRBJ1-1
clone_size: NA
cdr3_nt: TGCGCCAGCAGCCCGGGTTTCAGGGATCGCGACACTGAAGCTTTCTTT
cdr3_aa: CASSPGFRDRDTEAFF

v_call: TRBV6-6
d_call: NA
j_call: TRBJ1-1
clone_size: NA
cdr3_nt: TGTGCCAGCAGTTACTCCACGGAATTCGCTGCAGCTTTCTTT
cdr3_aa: CASSYSTEFAAAFF

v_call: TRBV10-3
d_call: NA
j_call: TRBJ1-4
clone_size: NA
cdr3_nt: TGTGCCATCAGGGCAGGGATAAGTGAAAAACTGTTTTTT
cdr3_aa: CAIRAGISEKLFF

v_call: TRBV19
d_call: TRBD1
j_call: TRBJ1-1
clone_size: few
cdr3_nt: TGTGCCAGTTCCTCCTACAGGGGCACTGAAGCTTTCTTT
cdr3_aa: CASSSYRGTEAFF

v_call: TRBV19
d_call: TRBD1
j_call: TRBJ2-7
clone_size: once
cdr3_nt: TGTGCCAGTAGTATTAGACGGACAGGATCCTACGAGCAGTACTTC
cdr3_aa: CASSIRRTGSYEQYF

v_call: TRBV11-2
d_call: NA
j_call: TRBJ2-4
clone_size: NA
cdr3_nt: TGTGCCAGCAGCTTAAGTCAGGGAAACATTCAGTACTTC
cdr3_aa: CASSLSQGNIQYF

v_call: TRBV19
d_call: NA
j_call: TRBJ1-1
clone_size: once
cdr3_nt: TGTGCCAGTAGTATAAGGGATGACACTGAAGCTTTCTTT
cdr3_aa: CASSIRDDTEAFF

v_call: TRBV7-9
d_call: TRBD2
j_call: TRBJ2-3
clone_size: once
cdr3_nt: TGTGCCAGCAGGCCTAGCGGGGGGGCCCCAGATACGCAGTATTTT
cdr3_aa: CASRPSGGAPDTQYF

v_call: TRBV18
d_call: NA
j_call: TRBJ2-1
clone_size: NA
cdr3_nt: TGTGCCAGCTCACCACAGGGGCGCCATGAGCAGTTCTTC
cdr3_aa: CASSPQGRHEQFF

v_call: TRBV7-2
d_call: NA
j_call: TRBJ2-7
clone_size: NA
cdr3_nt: TGTGCCAGCAGCTCCACAGGGAACTCCTACGAGCAGTACTTC
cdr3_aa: CASSSTGNSYEQYF

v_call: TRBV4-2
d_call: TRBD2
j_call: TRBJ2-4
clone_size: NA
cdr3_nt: TGTGCCAGCAGCCGTGGACTAGCGGGGATAAACATTCAGTACTTC
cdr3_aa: CASSRGLAGINIQYF

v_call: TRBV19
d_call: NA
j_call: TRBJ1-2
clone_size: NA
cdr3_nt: TGTGCCAGTAGTATTTGGTCGGGTGGCTACACCTTC
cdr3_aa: CASSIWSGGYTF

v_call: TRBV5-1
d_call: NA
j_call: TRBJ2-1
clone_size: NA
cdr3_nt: TGCGCCAGCAGCCTCTTCTTGGCGGGCTCCTACAATGAGCAGTTCTTC
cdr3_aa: CASSLFLAGSYNEQFF

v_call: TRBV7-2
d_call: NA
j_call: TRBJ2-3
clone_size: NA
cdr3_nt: TGTGCCAGCAGCCCCCCTTTGAACACAGATACGCAGTATTTT
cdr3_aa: CASSPPLNTDTQYF

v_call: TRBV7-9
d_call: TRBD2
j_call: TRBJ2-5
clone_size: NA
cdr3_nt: TGTGCCAGCAGCTGGTCTAGCGGCAAAGAGACCCAGTACTTC
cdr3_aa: CASSWSSGKETQYF

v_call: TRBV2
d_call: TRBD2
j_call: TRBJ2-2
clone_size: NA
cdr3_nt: TGTGCCAGCAGGATACTAGCGGGGGCCAACACCGGGGAGCTGTTTTTT
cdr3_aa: CASRILAGANTGELFF

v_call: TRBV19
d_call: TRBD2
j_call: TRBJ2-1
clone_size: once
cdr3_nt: TGTGCCAGTAGTGAGCGGGGGACCCGCTCCTACAATGAGCAGTTCTTC
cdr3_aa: CASSERGTRSYNEQFF

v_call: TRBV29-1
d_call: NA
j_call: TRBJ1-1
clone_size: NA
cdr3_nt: TGCAGCGTAGCAGGAGGGGCGGGTACTGAAGCTTTCTTT
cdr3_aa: CSVAGGAGTEAFF

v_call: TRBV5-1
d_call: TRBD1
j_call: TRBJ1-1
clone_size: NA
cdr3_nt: TGCGCCAGCAGGACAGGGGGCACTGAAGCTTTCTTT
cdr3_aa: CASRTGGTEAFF

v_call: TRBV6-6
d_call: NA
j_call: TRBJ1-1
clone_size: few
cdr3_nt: TGTGCCAGCACCTTGAACACTGAAGCTTTCTTT
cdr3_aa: CASTLNTEAFF

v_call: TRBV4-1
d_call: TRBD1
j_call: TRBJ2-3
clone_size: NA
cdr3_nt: TGCGCCAGCAGCCAAGTCTTCGGGACAGGGGGCATTGATACGCAGTATTTT
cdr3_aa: CASSQVFGTGGIDTQYF

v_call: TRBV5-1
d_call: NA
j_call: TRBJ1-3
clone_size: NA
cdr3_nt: TGCGCCAGCAGCTTGGGGACGGTTACCTCTGGAAACACCATATATTTT
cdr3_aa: CASSLGTVTSGNTIYF

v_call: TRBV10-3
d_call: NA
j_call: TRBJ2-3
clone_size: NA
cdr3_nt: TGTGCCATCAGTGAGTCGGGGACGGAGACAGATACGCAGTATTTT
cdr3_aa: CAISESGTETDTQYF

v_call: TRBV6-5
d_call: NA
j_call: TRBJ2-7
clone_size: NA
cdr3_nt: TGTGCCAGCAGTTCCGACACGGAACCCTACGAGCAGTACTTC
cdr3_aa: CASSSDTEPYEQYF

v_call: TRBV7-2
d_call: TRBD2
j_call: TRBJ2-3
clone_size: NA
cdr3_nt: TGTGCCAGCAGCCTAAGACTAGCGGGGAGCACAGATACGCAGTATTTT
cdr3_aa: CASSLRLAGSTDTQYF